This is a list of T cell receptor beta chains from one sample in a study of regulatory T cells in long-lasting Graves disease. TCRdb redid the calling of the multiplex PCR reads with MiXCR, one entry per CDR3 protein. This sample has 300,000 to 450,000 distinct CDR3 sequences; around 15% occur once, and the top ten carry about 24%. Sequenced here: peripheral blood mononuclear cells (PBMCs), sampled at new diagnosis, from a patient treated with antithyroid drugs. The receptor set was obtained from a female donor with Graves disease. CDR3s include the opening cysteine and the closing phenylalanine or tryptophan. The order of the fields is V gene, clone size, D gene, J gene, CDR3 DNA, CDR3 protein. A D gene is named only where the DNA matches it firmly. Size is omitted from some rows. Given values are once, few, many or a class for expanded clones.

v_gene: TRBV9; abundance: -; d_gene: -; j_gene: TRBJ2-3; CDR3nt: TGTGCCAGCAGCGTAGAGGCGGGGTCAACAGATACGCAGTATTTT; CDR3aa: CASSVEAGSTDTQYF
v_gene: TRBV11-2; abundance: many; d_gene: -; j_gene: TRBJ2-7; CDR3nt: TGTGCCAGCAGCCTAGAGCCCCAGGTGGAGCAGTACTTC; CDR3aa: CASSLEPQVEQYF
v_gene: TRBV7-3; abundance: -; d_gene: TRBD1; j_gene: TRBJ1-3; CDR3nt: TGTGCCAGCAGCCCGCAACAGGGGGCGGGAAACACCATATATTTT; CDR3aa: CASSPQQGAGNTIYF
v_gene: TRBV9; abundance: few; d_gene: -; j_gene: TRBJ1-2; CDR3nt: TGTGCCAGCAGCGTAACTAGCAGCAATAACTATGGCTACACCTTC; CDR3aa: CASSVTSSNNYGYTF
v_gene: TRBV12-3/TRBV12-4; abundance: -; d_gene: -; j_gene: TRBJ1-2; CDR3nt: TGTGCCAGCAGTTTATCCAGAAGCTATGGCTACACCTTC; CDR3aa: CASSLSRSYGYTF
v_gene: TRBV7-2; abundance: many; d_gene: -; j_gene: TRBJ1-1; CDR3nt: TGTGCCAGCAGCTCGGACAGAGATATGAACACTGAAGCTTTCTTT; CDR3aa: CASSSDRDMNTEAFF
v_gene: TRBV10-3; abundance: few; d_gene: -; j_gene: TRBJ1-5; CDR3nt: TGTGCCATCAGTGATTTTACGGCAGATCAGCCCCAGCATTTT; CDR3aa: CAISDFTADQPQHF
v_gene: TRBV7-2; abundance: -; d_gene: -; j_gene: TRBJ2-6; CDR3nt: TGTGCCAGCAGCCCCGGAGGGCTGAAATCTGGGGCCAACGTCCTGACTTTC; CDR3aa: CASSPGGLKSGANVLTF
v_gene: TRBV6-5; abundance: -; d_gene: TRBD2; j_gene: TRBJ2-3; CDR3nt: TGTGCCAGCAGTTACGGCGGGGGAGGGGATACGCAATATTTT; CDR3aa: CASSYGGGGDTQYF
v_gene: TRBV29-1; abundance: many; d_gene: -; j_gene: TRBJ2-3; CDR3nt: TGCAGCGTCGACGTCCCTTTGCCGGGTTCCACAGATACGCAGTATTTT; CDR3aa: CSVDVPLPGSTDTQYF
v_gene: TRBV6-1; abundance: many; d_gene: -; j_gene: TRBJ2-2; CDR3nt: TGTGCCAGCAACCAGCCTTCCTCAAGAGCCCCGACCGGGGAGCTGTTTTTT; CDR3aa: CASNQPSSRAPTGELFF
v_gene: TRBV14; abundance: many; d_gene: -; j_gene: TRBJ2-3; CDR3nt: TGTGCCAGCAGCCCGGCCCGAGGAAGGGTGACGATGTCGGATACGCAGTATTTT; CDR3aa: CASSPARGRVTMSDTQYF
v_gene: TRBV11-2; abundance: many; d_gene: -; j_gene: TRBJ2-2; CDR3nt: TGTGCCAGCAGCTTATCGGACCGAAACACCGGGGAGCTGTTTTTT; CDR3aa: CASSLSDRNTGELFF
v_gene: TRBV24-1; abundance: few; d_gene: -; j_gene: TRBJ1-1; CDR3nt: TGTGCCACCAGTGATGTAACAGGTCGTGAAGCTTTCTTT; CDR3aa: CATSDVTGREAFF
v_gene: TRBV28; abundance: many; d_gene: TRBD2; j_gene: TRBJ2-7; CDR3nt: TGTGCCAGCACCGCTGGGGGGACTAGCGGTTACGAGCAGTACTTC; CDR3aa: CASTAGGTSGYEQYF
v_gene: TRBV5-1; abundance: many; d_gene: -; j_gene: TRBJ1-5; CDR3nt: TGTGCCAGCAGCTTGGGGAATCCGCGGCAGCCCCAGCATTTT; CDR3aa: CASSLGNPRQPQHF
v_gene: TRBV19; abundance: -; d_gene: -; j_gene: TRBJ2-3; CDR3nt: TGTGCCTCCCACCTTGGGGGGCTCCCAGATACGCAGTATTTT; CDR3aa: CASHLGGLPDTQYF
v_gene: TRBV20-1; abundance: many; d_gene: -; j_gene: TRBJ2-3; CDR3nt: TGCAGTGCTAGCCCCCCCAGCGGAACAGATACGCAGTATTTT; CDR3aa: CSASPPSGTDTQYF
v_gene: TRBV6-1; abundance: -; d_gene: -; j_gene: TRBJ1-1; CDR3nt: TGTGCCAGCAGTAACGGGGGCCGCATGAACACTGAAGCTTTCTTT; CDR3aa: CASSNGGRMNTEAFF
v_gene: TRBV3-1; abundance: few; d_gene: -; j_gene: TRBJ1-1; CDR3nt: TGTGCCAGCAGCCACATTGGGCCAGGAGTGAACACTGAAGCTTTCTTT; CDR3aa: CASSHIGPGVNTEAFF
v_gene: TRBV4-1; abundance: -; d_gene: -; j_gene: TRBJ2-7; CDR3nt: TGCGCCAGCAGCCAAGATCTCATGCGCTACGAGCAGTACTTC; CDR3aa: CASSQDLMRYEQYF
v_gene: TRBV4-1; abundance: many; d_gene: -; j_gene: TRBJ1-1; CDR3nt: TGCGCCAGCAGCCCGAGACTGGGGAACACTGAAGCTTTCTTT; CDR3aa: CASSPRLGNTEAFF
v_gene: TRBV5-1; abundance: many; d_gene: -; j_gene: TRBJ2-5; CDR3nt: TGCGCCAGCAGCTTGTCGGCTCCTACCACCCAAGAGACCCAGTACTTC; CDR3aa: CASSLSAPTTQETQYF
v_gene: TRBV3-1; abundance: few; d_gene: -; j_gene: TRBJ2-5; CDR3nt: TGTGCCAGCAGCCAAGATGGTTTTGTGGTCTCCGGGGATGAGACCCAGTACTTC; CDR3aa: CASSQDGFVVSGDETQYF
v_gene: TRBV11-1; abundance: many; d_gene: TRBD2; j_gene: TRBJ2-7; CDR3nt: TGTGCCAGCAGCTTATCGGGACTAGCGGGACCCTTAACCGCCTACGAGCAGTACTTC; CDR3aa: CASSLSGLAGPLTAYEQYF
v_gene: TRBV5-1; abundance: many; d_gene: -; j_gene: TRBJ1-1; CDR3nt: TGCGCCAGCAGCACCGGGGACGTCATGAACACTGAAGCTTTCTTT; CDR3aa: CASSTGDVMNTEAFF
v_gene: TRBV28; abundance: many; d_gene: TRBD1; j_gene: TRBJ2-1; CDR3nt: TGTGCCAGCAGTGCCGTACTTGGACAGGGGGCCCTCAATGAGCAGTTCTTC; CDR3aa: CASSAVLGQGALNEQFF
v_gene: TRBV2; abundance: many; d_gene: -; j_gene: TRBJ1-1; CDR3nt: TGTGCCAGCAGTGACCGAAGCGGGAACACTGAAGCTTTCTTT; CDR3aa: CASSDRSGNTEAFF
v_gene: TRBV12-3/TRBV12-4; abundance: many; d_gene: -; j_gene: TRBJ1-5; CDR3nt: TGTGCCAGCAGTTCCAGGGGCAATAGCAATCAGCCCCAGCATTTT; CDR3aa: CASSSRGNSNQPQHF
v_gene: TRBV20-1; abundance: few; d_gene: TRBD2; j_gene: TRBJ2-1; CDR3nt: TGCAGTGCTAGACGGGGGGGGGCTGGTGAGGGGGGGCAGTTCTTC; CDR3aa: CSARRGGAGEGGQFF
v_gene: TRBV11-2; abundance: many; d_gene: TRBD2; j_gene: TRBJ2-1; CDR3nt: TGTGCCAGCAGCTCTACCGGGACTAGCGGAGCTTACAATGAGCAGTTCTTC; CDR3aa: CASSSTGTSGAYNEQFF